This TCR beta chain derives from a study of control samples from healthy donors and cancer patients. TCRdb's copy holds only in-frame clones and misses some; the assay was immunoSEQ multiplex PCR. The sample has 85,000 to 100,000 clones; 85% to 95% are singletons. This clone came up once. Germline CDR1 reads SEHNR; CDR2 reads FQNEAQ (reference sequence). CDR3 size: 16 residues. V was pared by 5 bases and J by 0 bases, with 16 bases between. Sequencing was carried out using blood. J is TRBJ1-1 and V is TRBV7-9; D ambiguous. The receptor comes from a man aged 18-30 years in good health. The CDR3, as DNA: TGTGCCAGCAGCCGCCTGAGTGGGGTCATGAACACTGAAGCTTTCTTT. It yields the protein CASSRLSGVMNTEAFF.